In its sample, the clone carrying this T cell receptor (beta chain) was seen a few times. The antigen remains undetermined. Arm-PCR of CDR3 regions with iRepertoire HTBI primers generated TCR beta libraries. TCRdb recomputed calls from the multiplex PCR reads with MiXCR, one row per CDR3 protein. The sample has some 410,000 distinct CDR3 sequences, 16% seen once. This specimen comes from a study of regulatory T cells in long-lasting Graves disease. General study findings and limits: The analysis examined peripheral blood only and excluded thyroid tissue.

Germline CDR1 and CDR2: MNHEY and SVGEGT. The V end was cut by 0 bases, the J end by 2 bases, with 2 bases between. This CDR3 is built from 13 residues. Time point described: newly diagnosed GD, antithyroid drugs for less than 3 months. The authors made the TCR library using RNA they extracted from PBMCs. These same data were also listed under a study on T cells in Graves' hyperthyroidism and ophthalmopathy. From that report: In simple terms, a model built on 13 V-J features told ophthalmopathy apart from stable hyperthyroidism.

The receptor was isolated from a woman under 40 with Graves disease. The sequenced sample was peripheral blood mononuclear cells (PBMCs), obtained at new diagnosis, from a patient treated with antithyroid drugs. The chain is built from TRBV6-2 or TRBV6-3 and TRBJ2-1; D gene uncertain. The CDR3 sequence is CASSYSAYNEQFF. CDR3 nucleotides: TGTGCCAGCAGTTACTCGGCCTACAATGAGCAGTTCTTC.